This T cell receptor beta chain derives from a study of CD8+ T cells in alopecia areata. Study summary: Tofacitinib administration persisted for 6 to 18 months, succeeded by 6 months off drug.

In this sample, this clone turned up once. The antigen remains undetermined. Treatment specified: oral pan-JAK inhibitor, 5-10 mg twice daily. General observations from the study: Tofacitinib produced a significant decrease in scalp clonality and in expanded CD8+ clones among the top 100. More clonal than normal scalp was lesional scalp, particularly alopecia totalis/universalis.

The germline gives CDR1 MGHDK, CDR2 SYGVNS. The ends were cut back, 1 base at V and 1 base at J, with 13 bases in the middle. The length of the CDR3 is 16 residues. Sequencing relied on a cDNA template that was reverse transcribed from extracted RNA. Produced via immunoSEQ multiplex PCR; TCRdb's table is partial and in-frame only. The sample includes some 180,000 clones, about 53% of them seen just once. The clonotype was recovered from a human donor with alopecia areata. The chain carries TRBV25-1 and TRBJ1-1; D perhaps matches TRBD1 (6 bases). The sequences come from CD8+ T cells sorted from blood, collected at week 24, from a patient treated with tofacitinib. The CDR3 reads CASSESGATPNTEAFF. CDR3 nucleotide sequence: TGTGCCAGCAGTGAATCGGGGGCCACCCCGAACACTGAAGCTTTCTTT.